A selection of T cell receptor beta chains follows, all from one sample in a study of blood T cell repertoires in COVID-19. Sequenced by immunoSEQ multiplex PCR; TCRdb stores in-frame clones only, minus some. The sample holds about 100,000 clones; around 88% are singletons and the top ten take approximately 5%. The sequencing sample was made of peripheral blood. Receptor source: a human donor in a cohort sampled during active COVID-19. The CDR3 runs from the conserved cysteine through the conserved F or W. Fields, in order: V gene, clone size, J gene, CDR3 protein. Size is omitted from some rows. Given values are once, few, many or a class for expanded clones.

>TRBV4-2|many|TRBJ1-4
CASSQGHGVEDEKLFF
>TRBV14|.|TRBJ2-1
CASSQGVLAAYNEQFF
>TRBV4-2|.|TRBJ2-3
CASSLLVAGANTDTQYF
>TRBV6-4|.|TRBJ2-3
CASSDGLGGDTQYF
>TRBV29-1|.|TRBJ2-7
CSVGLSSYEQYF
>TRBV7-8|.|TRBJ2-5
CASSYRSLETQYF
>TRBV19|.|TRBJ2-3
CASGGTGNTQYF
>TRBV18|.|TRBJ1-2
CASSPPPGTGNYGYTF
>TRBV18|.|TRBJ2-7
CASSRYRDRASYEQYF
>TRBV27|.|TRBJ1-1
CASSLAENTEAFF
>TRBV5-1|.|TRBJ2-3
CASNREREPYTQYF
>TRBV28|.|TRBJ2-1
CASSTPGLRDEQFF
>TRBV10-3|.|TRBJ1-1
CAISESTGVNTEAFF
>TRBV6-1|.|TRBJ2-2
CASNEGIGELFF
>TRBV7-2|.|TRBJ1-2
CASSFSSMGLGGYTF
>TRBV28|.|TRBJ2-7
CASRLAGIYEQYF
>TRBV6-4|.|TRBJ1-1
CASSDSIRGTEAFF
>TRBV10-3|.|TRBJ2-7
CAISPRQDEQYF
>TRBV7-8|.|TRBJ2-7
CASRLDGGEYEQYF
>TRBV27|.|TRBJ1-6
CASSLGPAYSPLHF
>TRBV19|.|TRBJ2-5
CASRGHRVNGTQYF
>TRBV2|.|TRBJ1-2
CASSGGQGVGYTF
>TRBV15|.|TRBJ1-2
CATSFHRDYGYTF
>TRBV2|.|TRBJ2-3
CASSTFGLAGVSTDTQYF
>TRBV28|.|TRBJ2-7
CASSSPGQGANRYF
>TRBV7-8|.|TRBJ1-1
CASSFLAIRNTEAFF
>TRBV3-1/TRBV3-2|.|TRBJ1-6
CASSQEGVSSPLHF
>TRBV12-3/TRBV12-4|.|TRBJ1-4
CASSLGEKLFF
>TRBV5-5|.|TRBJ1-1
CASSLGLDEAFF
>TRBV7-6|.|TRBJ1-1
CASSGQNTEAFF
>TRBV5-1|.|TRBJ1-1
CASSRDRPGNTEAFF
>TRBV7-9|.|TRBJ2-7
CASSFHLRSLSYEQYF
>TRBV28|.|TRBJ1-1
CASSLGQVRPEAFF
>TRBV9|.|TRBJ2-4
CASSVGLVGAGNIQYF
>TRBV7-2|.|TRBJ1-1
CASSLIARGVAEAFF
>TRBV6-5|.|TRBJ2-1
CASSQQGADEQFF